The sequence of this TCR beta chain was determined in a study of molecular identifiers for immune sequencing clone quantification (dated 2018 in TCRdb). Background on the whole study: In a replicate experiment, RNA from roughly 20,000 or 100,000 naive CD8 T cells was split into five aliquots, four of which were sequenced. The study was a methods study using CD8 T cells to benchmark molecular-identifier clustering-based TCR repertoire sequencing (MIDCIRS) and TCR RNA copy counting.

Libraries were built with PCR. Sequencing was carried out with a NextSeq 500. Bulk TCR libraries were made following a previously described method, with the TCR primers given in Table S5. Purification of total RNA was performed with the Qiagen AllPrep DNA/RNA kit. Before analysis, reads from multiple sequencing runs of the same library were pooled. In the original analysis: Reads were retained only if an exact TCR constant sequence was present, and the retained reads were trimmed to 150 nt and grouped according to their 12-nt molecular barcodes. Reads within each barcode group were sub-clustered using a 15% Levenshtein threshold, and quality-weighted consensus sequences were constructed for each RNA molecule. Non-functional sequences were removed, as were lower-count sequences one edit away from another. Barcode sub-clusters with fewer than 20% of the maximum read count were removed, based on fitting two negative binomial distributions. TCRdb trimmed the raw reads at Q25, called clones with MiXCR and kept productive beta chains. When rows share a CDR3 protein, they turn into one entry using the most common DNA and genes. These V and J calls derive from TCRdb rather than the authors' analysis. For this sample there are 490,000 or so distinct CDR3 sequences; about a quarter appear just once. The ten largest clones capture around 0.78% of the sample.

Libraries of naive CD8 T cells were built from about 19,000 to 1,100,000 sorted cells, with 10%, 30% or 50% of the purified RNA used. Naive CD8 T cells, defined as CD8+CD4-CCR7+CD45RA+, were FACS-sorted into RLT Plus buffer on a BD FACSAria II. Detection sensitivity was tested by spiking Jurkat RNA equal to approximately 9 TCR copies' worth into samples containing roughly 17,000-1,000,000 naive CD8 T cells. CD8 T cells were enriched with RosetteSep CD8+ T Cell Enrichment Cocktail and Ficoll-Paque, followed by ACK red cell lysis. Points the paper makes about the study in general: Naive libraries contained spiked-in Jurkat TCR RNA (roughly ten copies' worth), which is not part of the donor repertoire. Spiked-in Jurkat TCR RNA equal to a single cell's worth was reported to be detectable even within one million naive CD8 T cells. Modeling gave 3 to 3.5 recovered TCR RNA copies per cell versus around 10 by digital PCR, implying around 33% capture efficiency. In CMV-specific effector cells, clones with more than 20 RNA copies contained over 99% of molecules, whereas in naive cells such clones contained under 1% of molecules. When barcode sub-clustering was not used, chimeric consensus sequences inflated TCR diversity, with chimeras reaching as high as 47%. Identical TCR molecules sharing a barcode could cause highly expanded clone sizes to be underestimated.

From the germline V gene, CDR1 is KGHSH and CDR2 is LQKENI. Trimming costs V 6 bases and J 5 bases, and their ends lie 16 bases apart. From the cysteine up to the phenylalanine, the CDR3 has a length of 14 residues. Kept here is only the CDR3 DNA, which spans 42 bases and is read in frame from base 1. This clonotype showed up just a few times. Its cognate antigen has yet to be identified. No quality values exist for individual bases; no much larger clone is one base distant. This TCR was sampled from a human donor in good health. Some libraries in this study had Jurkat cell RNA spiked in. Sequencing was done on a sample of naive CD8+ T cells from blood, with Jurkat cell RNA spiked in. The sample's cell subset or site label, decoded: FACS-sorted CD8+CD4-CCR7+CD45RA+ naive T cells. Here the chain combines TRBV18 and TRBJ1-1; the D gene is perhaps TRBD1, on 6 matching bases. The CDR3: CASSGHPGSTEAFF. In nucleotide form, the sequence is TGTGCCAGCTCGGGACACCCTGGGAGTACTGAAGCTTTCTTT.